This entry concerns a single TCR beta chain. Its antigen is not known. Sequenced by immunoSEQ multiplex PCR; TCRdb stores in-frame clones only, minus some. The data contain about 7,800 clones, over 60% of them singletons. This sample was included in a study of immune evolution from preneoplasia to lung adenocarcinoma. General observations from the study: Top clone frequencies peaked in normal lung, apparently declining through invasive adenocarcinoma.

Each case's diagnosis was confirmed by two pathologists on H&E. Premalignant or tumor cells were enriched by macro-dissection after pathologic assessment. Trimming removed 2 bases from V and 8 bases from J; junction bases left unmatched: 10. Germline CDR1 is SGHTA and CDR2 is FQGTGA. This CDR3 has 16 amino acids. The material sequenced was FFPE lung adenocarcinoma in situ tissue. The V and J genes are TRBV7-3 and TRBJ2-1, with 9 bases lining up with TRBD1. The sequence came from a donor at least 70 years old with lung adenocarcinoma. Some clones in this sample may be carry-over from other donors' samples. The CDR3 here is CASSLFGTGRGDEQFF. DNA for the CDR3: TGTGCCAGCAGCTTATTCGGGACAGGGAGGGGCGATGAGCAGTTCTTC.